These T cell receptor beta chains were read from a single sample in a study of CD8 T cells in Susac syndrome. TCRdb reanalysed the immunoSEQ multiplex PCR reads using MiXCR and keeps one entry per CDR3 protein. Of about 150,000 distinct CDR3 sequences listed, over 95% are singletons. Sequenced material: CD8+ T cells from PBMCs. The source is a human donor with multiple sclerosis. Each CDR3 is given without its conserved first and last residue.

j_call cdr3_length v_call cdr3_aa
TRBJ1-6 12 TRBV16 ASSLGGGYSPLH
TRBJ1-2 11 TRBV20-1 SATPPGTKLGA
TRBJ1-6 12 TRBV7-9 ASSPVTGNSPLH
TRBJ2-1 11 TRBV19 ASSIAGWDEQF
TRBJ2-5 14 TRBV6-5 ASSYALGGAGETQY
TRBJ2-5 12 TRBV5-1 ASSLWDSKETQY
TRBJ2-7 11 TRBV29-1 SAQAGTNYEQY
TRBJ1-5 11 TRBV12-5 ASGLVMGQPQH
TRBJ2-2 11 TRBV11-1 ASSFKGAGELF
TRBJ1-1 14 TRBV20-1 SASPGTVVENTEAF
TRBJ1-5 11 TRBV12-3/TRBV12-4 ASKGEGGQPQH
TRBJ1-5 12 TRBV7-9 ASSLGGNPQPQH
TRBJ2-5 14 TRBV3-1 ASSQDGLAGLETQY
TRBJ1-5 13 TRBV4-1 ASTHSSGGNQPQH
TRBJ1-6 11 TRBV12-5 ASQRDSNSPLH
TRBJ2-5 11 TRBV12-3/TRBV12-4 ASSHRGQETQY
TRBJ2-5 13 TRBV7-6 ATQEGTGLGETQY
TRBJ1-1 12 TRBV9 ASSFDRGNTEAF
TRBJ1-2 11 TRBV14 ASSQDRWSGYT
TRBJ1-2 13 TRBV5-4 ASSLDRGGYYGYT
TRBJ1-6 14 TRBV7-9 ASSQEMTFVDSPLH
TRBJ2-7 11 TRBV9 ASSVGTTYEQY
TRBJ2-3 13 TRBV6-6 ASTESQGSTDTQY
TRBJ1-2 12 TRBV15 ATSRSGQGTGYT
TRBJ2-5 12 TRBV3-1 ASSQESGTETQY
TRBJ1-1 10 TRBV5-1 ASYGSRAEAF
TRBJ2-1 12 TRBV3-1 ASSHILAGGSQF
TRBJ1-6 11 TRBV28 ASRGPIGSPLH
TRBJ2-7 13 TRBV27 ASSFSGQGPYEQY
TRBJ2-7 10 TRBV3-1 ASSPGGHEQY
TRBJ1-5 9 TRBV12-5 ASGFTQPQH
TRBJ2-1 13 TRBV20-1 SARSRGQGYNEQF
TRBJ2-7 13 TRBV30 AWKIGQGLSDEQY
TRBJ2-7 10 TRBV11-2 AAGLHLHEQY
TRBJ2-2 12 TRBV30 AWSLTGLPWELF
TRBJ2-1 12 TRBV30 AWSLGQGYPLRF
TRBJ2-1 10 TRBV7-9 ASSLDGTPQF
TRBJ2-1 12 TRBV30 AWKTESSYNEQF
TRBJ2-5 17 TRBV20-1 SARSGTSGGRAYQETQY
TRBJ2-6 16 TRBV5-4 ASRPPPGQGTGANVLT
TRBJ2-1 14 TRBV29-1 SVAQSGRSPYNEQF
TRBJ2-3 14 TRBV7-6 ASSSRLAGGTDTQY
TRBJ2-7 11 TRBV27 ASSLRGPYEQY
TRBJ1-1 9 TRBV12-5 ASGSHFEAF
TRBJ2-2 13 TRBV9 ASSVRDTNTGELF
TRBJ1-5 11 TRBV30 AWSSNLNQPQH
TRBJ2-2 13 TRBV6-6 ASSYSVRATGELF
TRBJ2-1 15 TRBV20-1 SAILAGGDPSYNEQF
TRBJ1-1 12 TRBV13 ASSLGRTNTEAF
TRBJ2-6 14 TRBV9 ASSDRISSGANVLT
TRBJ1-1 13 TRBV3-1 ASSHLGTGDLRAF
TRBJ2-7 11 TRBV27 ASSLSAGFEQY
TRBJ2-2 12 TRBV27 ASSLRGGSGELF
TRBJ2-3 12 TRBV20-1 SARDRVLADTQY
TRBJ2-1 12 TRBV5-6 ASSFGTVKNEQF